The TCR beta chain described here comes from a study of early T cells in non-severe SARS-CoV-2 infection. Study-level information: Chains were not paired, and sequencing was done on bulk RNA from unsorted whole blood.

Each cDNA molecule carried a unique molecular identifier. TCRdb reprocessed the 5' RACE reads with MiXCR, giving one entry per CDR3 protein. This sample has under 85,000 distinct CDR3 sequences, with 9.5% to 15% found just once. From germline, CDR1 is LGHDT and CDR2 YNNKEL (reference sequence). Deletions cut 4 bases from V and 4 bases from J, with 9 bases between. The CDR3 consists of 13 residues. As to this clonotype: Its matching antigen is unknown.

Study findings and constraints: Matches to VDJdb favored anti-spike CD8 responses and missed private and CD4 specificities.

The sample taken for sequencing was whole blood. V is TRBV3-1 and J is TRBJ2-3, with D hard to call. The receptor comes from an adult who was a healthcare worker with PCR-confirmed SARS-CoV-2 infection or an uninfected control (not recorded which). For the CDR3, the DNA is TGTGCCAGCAGCCCCCTCGTGGCAGATACGCAGTATTTT. It yields the protein CASSPLVADTQYF.